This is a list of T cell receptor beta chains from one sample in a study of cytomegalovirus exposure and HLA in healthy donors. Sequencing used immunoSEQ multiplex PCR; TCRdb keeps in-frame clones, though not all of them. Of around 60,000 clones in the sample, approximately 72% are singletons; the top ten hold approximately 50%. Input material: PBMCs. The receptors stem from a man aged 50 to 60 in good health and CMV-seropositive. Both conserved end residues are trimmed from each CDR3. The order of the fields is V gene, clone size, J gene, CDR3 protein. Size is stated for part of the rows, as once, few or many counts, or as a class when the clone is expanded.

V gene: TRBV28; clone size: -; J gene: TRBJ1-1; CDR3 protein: ASRSGGPGTEAF
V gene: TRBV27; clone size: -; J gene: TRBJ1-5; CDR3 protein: ASSPRDSYNQPQH
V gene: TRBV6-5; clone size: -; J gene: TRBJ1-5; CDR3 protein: ASKGQGNQPQH
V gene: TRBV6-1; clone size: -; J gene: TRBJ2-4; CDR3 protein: ASREIGVAKNIQY
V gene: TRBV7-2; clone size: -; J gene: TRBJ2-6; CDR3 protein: ASSPAGAGANVLT
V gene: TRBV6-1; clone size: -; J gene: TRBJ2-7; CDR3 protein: ASSPTGGVGYEQY
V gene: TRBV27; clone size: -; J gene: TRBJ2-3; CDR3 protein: ASSLSRAHTDTQY
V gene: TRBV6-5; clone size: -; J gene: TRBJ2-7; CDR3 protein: ASSEEVSYEQY
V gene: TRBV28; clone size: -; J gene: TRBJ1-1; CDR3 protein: ASSFPGQGSVEAF
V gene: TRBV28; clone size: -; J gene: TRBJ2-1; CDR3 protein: ASSLGLAGDNEQF
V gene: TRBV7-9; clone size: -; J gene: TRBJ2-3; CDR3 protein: ASSLASGGAVRTDTQY
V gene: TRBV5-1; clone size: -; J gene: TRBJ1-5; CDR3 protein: ASSEGQVGNQPQH
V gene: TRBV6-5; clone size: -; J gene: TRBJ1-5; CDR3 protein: ASRTGNQPQH
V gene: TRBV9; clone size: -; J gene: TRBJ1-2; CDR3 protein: ASSVGSPAGVYGYT
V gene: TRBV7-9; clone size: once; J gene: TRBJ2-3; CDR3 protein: SSSLFLAGDADTQY
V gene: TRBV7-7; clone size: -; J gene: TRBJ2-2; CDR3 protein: ASSPGGTSGKGNTGELF
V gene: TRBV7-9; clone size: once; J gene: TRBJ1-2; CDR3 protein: ASSLPQGAYT
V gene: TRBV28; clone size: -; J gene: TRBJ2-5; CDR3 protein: ASSFRETQY
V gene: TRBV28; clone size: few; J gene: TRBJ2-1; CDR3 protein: ASSSQFSGRGEQF
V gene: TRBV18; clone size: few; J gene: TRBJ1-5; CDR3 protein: ASSRDSTWPQH
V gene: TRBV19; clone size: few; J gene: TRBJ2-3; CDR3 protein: ASSSQRQGATDTQY
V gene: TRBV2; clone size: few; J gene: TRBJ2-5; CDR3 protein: ASSGSGLAETQY
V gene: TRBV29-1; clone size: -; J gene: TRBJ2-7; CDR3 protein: SETNSQGRGSYEQY
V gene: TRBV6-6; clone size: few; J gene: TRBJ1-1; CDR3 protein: ASSYVGGTEAF
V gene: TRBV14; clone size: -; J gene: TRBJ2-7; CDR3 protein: ASSPGSPGEQY
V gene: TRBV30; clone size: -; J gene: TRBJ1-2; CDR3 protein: AWILPYYGYT
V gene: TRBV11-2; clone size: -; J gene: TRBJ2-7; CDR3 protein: ASSLTFGYEQY
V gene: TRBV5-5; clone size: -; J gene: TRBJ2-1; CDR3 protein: ASSFADSYANEQF
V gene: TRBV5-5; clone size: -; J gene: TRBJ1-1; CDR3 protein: ASSLPDRGPFMNTEAF
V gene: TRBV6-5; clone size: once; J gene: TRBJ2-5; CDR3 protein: ASRYLGTSETQY
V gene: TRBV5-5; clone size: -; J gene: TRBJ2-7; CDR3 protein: ASSAKADIPSYEQY
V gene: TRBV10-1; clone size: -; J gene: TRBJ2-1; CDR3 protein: ASSGLRGYNEQF
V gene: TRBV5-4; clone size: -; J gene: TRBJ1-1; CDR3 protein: ASSPGTNWDTEAF
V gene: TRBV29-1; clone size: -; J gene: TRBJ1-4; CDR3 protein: SVVGGAGGFNEKLF
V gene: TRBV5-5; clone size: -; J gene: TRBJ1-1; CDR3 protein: ASSRLQGATEAF
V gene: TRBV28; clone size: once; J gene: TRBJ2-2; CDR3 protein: ASSPGGRLVGELF
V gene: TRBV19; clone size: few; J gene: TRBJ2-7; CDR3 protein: ASDKRDRGCDEQY
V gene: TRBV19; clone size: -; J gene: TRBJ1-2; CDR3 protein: ASSKDRNYGYT
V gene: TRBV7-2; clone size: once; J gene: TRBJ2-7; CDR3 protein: ASSLGVAGGPYEQY
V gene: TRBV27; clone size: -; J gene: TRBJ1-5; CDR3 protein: ASSSGQYNQPQH
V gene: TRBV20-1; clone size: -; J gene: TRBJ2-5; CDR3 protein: SAYLETQY
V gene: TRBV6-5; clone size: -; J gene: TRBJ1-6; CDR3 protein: ASSYTGQSGGSPLH
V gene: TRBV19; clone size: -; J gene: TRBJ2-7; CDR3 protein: ASSASSGTGTEQY
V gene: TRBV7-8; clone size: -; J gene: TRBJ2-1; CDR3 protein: ASSSLLAGVSYNEQF
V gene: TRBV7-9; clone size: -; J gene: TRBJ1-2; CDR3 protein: ASSLDTTDSYT
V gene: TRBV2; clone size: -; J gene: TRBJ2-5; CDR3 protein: ASRDVGVQETQY
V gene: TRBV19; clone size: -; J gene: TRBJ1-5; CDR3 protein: ASSTQGSNQPQH
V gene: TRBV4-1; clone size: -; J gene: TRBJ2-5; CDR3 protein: ASSPSGGRVSGGASVTQY
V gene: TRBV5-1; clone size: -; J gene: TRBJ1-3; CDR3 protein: ASSFSYLEGAGGNTIY
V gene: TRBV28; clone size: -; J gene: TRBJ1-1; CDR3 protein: ASSLWGENTEAF
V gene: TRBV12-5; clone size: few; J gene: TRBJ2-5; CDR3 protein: ASGLSGGAWETQY
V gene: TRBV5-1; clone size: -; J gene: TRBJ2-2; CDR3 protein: ASSPRTGAIGELF
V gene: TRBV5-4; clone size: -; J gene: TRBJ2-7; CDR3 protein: ASSSTLSGSSYEQY
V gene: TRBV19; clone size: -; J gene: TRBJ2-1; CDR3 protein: ASSARSDAALYNEQF
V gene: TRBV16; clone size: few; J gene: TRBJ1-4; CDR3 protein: ASSREGDRGIWATNEKLF
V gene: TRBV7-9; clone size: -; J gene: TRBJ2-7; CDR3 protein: ASSPRQATYEQY